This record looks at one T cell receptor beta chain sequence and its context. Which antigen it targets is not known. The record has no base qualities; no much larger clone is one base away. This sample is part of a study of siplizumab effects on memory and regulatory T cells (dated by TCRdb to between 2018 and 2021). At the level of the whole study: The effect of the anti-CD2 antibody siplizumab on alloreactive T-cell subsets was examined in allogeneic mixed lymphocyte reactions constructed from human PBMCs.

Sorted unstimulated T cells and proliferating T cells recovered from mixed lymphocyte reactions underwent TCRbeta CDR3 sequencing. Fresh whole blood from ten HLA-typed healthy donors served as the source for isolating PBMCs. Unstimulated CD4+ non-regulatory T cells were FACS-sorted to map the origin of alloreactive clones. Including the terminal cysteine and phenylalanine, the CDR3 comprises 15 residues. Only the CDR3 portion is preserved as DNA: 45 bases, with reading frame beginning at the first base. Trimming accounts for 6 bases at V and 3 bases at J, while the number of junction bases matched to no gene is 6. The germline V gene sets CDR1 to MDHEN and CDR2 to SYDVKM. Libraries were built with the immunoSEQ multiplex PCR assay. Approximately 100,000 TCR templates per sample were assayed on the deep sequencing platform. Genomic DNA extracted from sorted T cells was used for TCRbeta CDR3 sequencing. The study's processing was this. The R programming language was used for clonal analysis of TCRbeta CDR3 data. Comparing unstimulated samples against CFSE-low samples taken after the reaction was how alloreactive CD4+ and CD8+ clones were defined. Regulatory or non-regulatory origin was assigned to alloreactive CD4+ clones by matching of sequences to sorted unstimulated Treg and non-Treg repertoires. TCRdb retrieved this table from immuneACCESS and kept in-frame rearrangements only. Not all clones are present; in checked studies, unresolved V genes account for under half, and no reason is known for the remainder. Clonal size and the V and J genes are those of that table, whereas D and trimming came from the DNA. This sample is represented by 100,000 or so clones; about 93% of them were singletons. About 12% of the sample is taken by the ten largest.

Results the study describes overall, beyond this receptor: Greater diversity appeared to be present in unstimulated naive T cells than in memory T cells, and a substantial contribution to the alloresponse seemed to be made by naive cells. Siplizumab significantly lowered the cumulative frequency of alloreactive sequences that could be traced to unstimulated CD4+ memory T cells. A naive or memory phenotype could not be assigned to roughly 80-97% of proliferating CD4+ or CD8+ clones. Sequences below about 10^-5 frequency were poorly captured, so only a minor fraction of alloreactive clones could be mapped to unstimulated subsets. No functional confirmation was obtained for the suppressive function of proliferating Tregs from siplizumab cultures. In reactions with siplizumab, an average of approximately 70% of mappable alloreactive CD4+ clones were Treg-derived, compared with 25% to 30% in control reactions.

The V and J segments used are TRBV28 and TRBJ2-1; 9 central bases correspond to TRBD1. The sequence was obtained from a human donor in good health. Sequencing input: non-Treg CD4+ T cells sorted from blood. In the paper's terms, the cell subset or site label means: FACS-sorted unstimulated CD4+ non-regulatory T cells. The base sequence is TGTGCCAGCAGACACGCGGGACAGGGCTACAATGAGCAGTTCTTC. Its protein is CASRHAGQGYNEQFF.